These 3 T cell receptor beta chains originate from one sample sequenced in a study of T cell repertoires in cytomegalovirus infection. Their target antigens are unknown. A single record per CDR3 protein comes from TCRdb applying MiXCR to the reads. The sample holds 550,000 to 700,000 distinct CDR3 sequences, about 39% seen once. The sequenced sample was cultured PBMCs, obtained from culture after CMV antigen stimulation. These TCRs come from a human donor in good health (CMV status not recorded). Some clones in this sample may be carry-over from other donors' samples.

The gene calls are TRBV7-2 and TRBJ2-5; 10 nucleotides match TRBD2. Germline lookup yields CDR1 SGHTA and CDR2 FQGNSA. Germline trimming cut 2 bases from V and 4 bases from J; bases unmatched to any gene: 7. This CDR3 is 16 amino acids long. The CDR3 loop reads CASSLQQRGGPETQYF. DNA of the CDR3: TGTGCCAGCAGCTTACAGCAGCGGGGGGGCCCAGAGACCCAGTACTTC.

This clonotype was detected only a few times. The genes are TRBV10-2 and TRBJ2-7, with D maybe TRBD1 (6 bases). Germline CDR1 reads WSHSY; CDR2 reads SAAADI. Trimming left V 5 bases short and J 7 bases short, with 18 bases between. The CDR3 totals 14 residues. CDR3 amino acids: CASSPTGPHGEQYF. CDR3 sequence (DNA): TGCGCCAGCAGTCCAACAGGGCCCCACGGTGAGCAGTACTTC.

This clonotype was counted a few times. The rearrangement joins TRBV12-3 or TRBV12-4 to TRBJ1-5; TRBD1 agrees at 7 bases. This CDR3 has 16 amino acids. V lost 4 bases and J lost 4; bases outside the gene matches: 10. CDR3 protein: CASSSLYRGRNQPQHF. The DNA for the CDR3 is TGTGCCAGCAGTTCCTTGTACAGGGGTCGGAATCAGCCCCAGCATTTT.